The 14 T cell receptor beta chains reported below all come from one sample, sequenced in a study of OX40 agonist ivuxolimab in advanced cancers. Clones were read by immunoSEQ multiplex PCR, and TCRdb kept only the in-frame ones, dropping some. Of around 70,000 clones listed, 80% to 90% are singletons. This specimen was CD4+ or CD8+ T cells sorted from blood, taken in a trial of the OX40 agonist ivuxolimab. The receptors were gathered from an adult with an advanced solid tumor such as melanoma, head and neck, liver or kidney cancer.

The chain employs TRBV5-4 and TRBJ2-7, with 7 bases fitting TRBD2. Trimming took 2 bases from V and 2 from J; bases not matched to a gene: 7. This CDR3 is built from 15 residues. CDR1 is SGHNT, CDR2 YYREEE, per germline (reference sequence). The DNA for the CDR3 is TGTGCCAGCAGCTTCGGGGGGAGCCTCCCCTACGAGCAGTACTTC. This sequence encodes CASSFGGSLPYEQYF.

The rearrangement joins TRBV11-2 to TRBJ2-3; D gene unclear. The CDR3 length is 14 residues. Germline values: CDR1 SGHAT, CDR2 FQNNGV. The germline V and J ends were trimmed by 5 bases and 4 bases, with 13 bases remaining between them. The CDR3 coding sequence is TGTGCCAGCAGCCCCGGCCTGTCCTCAGATACGCAGTATTTT. Translating gives CASSPGLSSDTQYF.

This rearrangement joins TRBV7-9 to TRBJ2-2; 7 nucleotides align to TRBD2. The CDR3 sequence is 15 residues long. Germline CDR1 reads SEHNR; CDR2 reads FQNEAQ (reference sequence). Trimming at V came to 5 bases and at J to 1 base, leaving 4 bases not matched to a gene. The CDR3 sequence is CASSGPGGNTGELFF. The CDR3 DNA sequence: TGTGCCAGCAGCGGCCCGGGAGGGAACACCGGGGAGCTGTTTTTT.

This clone was recorded only once. CDR3 bases: TGTGCCAGCAGCTTACGTCCGGGGGCGGGGAATTCACCCCTCCACTTT. Amino acids: CASSLRPGAGNSPLHF. V is TRBV7-2 and J is TRBJ1-6; tentative D call: TRBD1 (6 bases). The CDR3 is 16 residues long. V was cut by 2 bases and J by 7 bases, with 15 bases left in between. The germline V gene encodes CDR1 SGHTA and CDR2 FQGNSA.

The chain is built from TRBV25-1 and TRBJ2-1, with D possibly matching TRBD1 (5 bases). This CDR3 has 15 amino acids. Trimming pared 2 bases from V and 5 bases from J, leaving 13 bases between. Per the germline V gene, CDR1 is MGHDK and CDR2 is SYGVNS. Here the CDR3 reads CASSEQGRSHNEQFF. The CDR3 DNA reads as TGTGCCAGCAGTGAACAGGGTCGCTCGCACAATGAGCAGTTCTTC.

This sequence joins TRBV30 and TRBJ1-1; TRBD1 matches at 8 bases. The J segment lost 4 bases and the V segment lost 8 bases, leaving 6 bases of the junction unmatched. The CDR3 contains 12 residues. Germline CDR1 reads GTSNPN; CDR2 reads SVGIG (reference sequence). The CDR3: CASRQGPTEAFF. DNA of the CDR3: TGTGCCAGTAGACAGGGGCCCACTGAAGCTTTCTTT.

V is TRBV11-1 and J is TRBJ2-1, with no clear D. The V gene lost 4 bases and the J gene lost 2 bases, with 9 bases spanning the gap. The V gene's germline CDR1 is SGHAT and CDR2 FQDESV (reference sequence). The CDR3 sequence is 14 residues long. The CDR3 here is CASSSFGPYNEQFF. The CDR3, as DNA: TGTGCCAGCAGCTCCTTCGGCCCCTACAATGAGCAGTTCTTC.

The V gene is TRBV6-5, the J gene TRBJ1-3, with 7 bases fitting TRBD1. This CDR3 spans 16 amino acids. Germline values: CDR1 MNHEY, CDR2 SVGAGI. V lost 4 bases, J lost 2 bases, and 8 bases stayed unmatched. The CDR3 spells CASSSHRTGTGNTIYF. The CDR3 DNA sequence: TGTGCCAGCAGTTCCCACCGGACAGGAACTGGAAACACCATATATTTT.

The V and J genes are TRBV5-1 and TRBJ2-3; 8 nucleotides agree with TRBD2. This CDR3 has 15 amino acids. V lost 1 base and J lost 3; bases outside the gene matches: 4. Germline CDR1 reads SGHRS; CDR2 reads YFSETQ. CDR3 nucleotide sequence: TGCGCCAGCAGCTTGTTGTCTAGCGGGACAGATACGCAGTATTTT. Its translation: CASSLLSSGTDTQYF.

The chain couples TRBV5-1 to TRBJ2-1, with no clear D. V was pared by 2 bases and J by 5 bases, with 11 bases between. Germline V gene sequence: CDR1 SGHRS, CDR2 YFSETQ. CDR3 length: 14 residues. CDR3 bases: TGCGCCAGCAGCTTAAGCAGGAGAGACAATGAGCAGTTCTTC. It specifies CASSLSRRDNEQFF.

This chain joins TRBV5-4 and TRBJ1-4, with no clear D. Germline assignment: CDR1 SGHNT and CDR2 YYREEE (reference sequence). The CDR3 runs 14 residues. V was pared by 2 bases and J by 8 bases, with 13 bases between. This CDR3 reads CASSLGQTGEKLFF. DNA for the CDR3: TGTGCCAGCAGCTTAGGGCAGACCGGCGAAAAACTGTTTTTT.

The chain carries TRBV5-4 and TRBJ1-1, with D hard to call. The V gene lost 0 bases and the J gene lost 0 bases, with 6 bases spanning the gap. The germline V gene has CDR1 SGHNT and CDR2 YYREEE (reference sequence). The CDR3 extends over 14 amino acids. The DNA for the CDR3 is TGTGCCAGCAGCTTGGAACCTATGAACACTGAAGCTTTCTTT. Amino acids: CASSLEPMNTEAFF.

This clone has a single count. The V gene is TRBV5-6, the J gene TRBJ2-7; 14 bases agree with TRBD2. This CDR3 is 14 amino acids long. Germline trimming cut 5 bases from V and 5 bases from J; bases unmatched to any gene: 3. Germline CDR1 reads SGHDT; CDR2 reads YYEEEE. The CDR3 protein is CASRKGLAGDEQYF. In nucleotides, the CDR3 is TGTGCCAGCAGAAAGGGACTAGCGGGAGACGAGCAGTACTTC. The full variable domain, in which reference TRBV5-6 and TRBJ2-7 provide the parts outside the CDR3, is DAGVTQSPTHLIKTRGQQVTLRCSPKSGHDTVSWYQQALGQGPQFIFQYYEEEERQRGNFPDRFSGHQFPNYSSELNVNALLLGDSALYLCASRKGLAGDEQYFGPGTRLTVT.

The chain is built from TRBV19 and TRBJ1-2; TRBD1 is a possible D gene (5 bases). The CDR3 is 15 residues long. V dropped 5 bases and J dropped 0 bases, with 13 bases sitting between them. CDR1 LNHDA and CDR2 SQIVND come from the germline V gene (reference sequence). In DNA form, the CDR3 reads TGTGCCAGTAGTGGTGGAGGGACTGCTAACTATGGCTACACCTTC. Translated, it gives CASSGGGTANYGYTF.